This TCR beta chain derives from a study of T-cell reconstitution after alpha-beta-depleted transplantation in children. Study findings and constraints: Newly generated T cells supplied most T-cell counts and diversity one year post-transplant. Some patients' high day-60 TCRbeta diversity was attributed to recipient cells surviving conditioning.

In regard to this clonotype: Its specificity is not known.

Construction of the TCRbeta library involved unique molecular identifiers. TCRdb re-derived calls from the PCR reads in MiXCR, one entry per CDR3 protein. The table has approximately 430,000 distinct CDR3 sequences, around 15% seen once. The germline V and J ends were trimmed by 1 base and 5 bases, with 20 bases remaining between them. Germline V CDR1 and CDR2: SGHAT, FQDESV (reference sequence). This CDR3 comprises 18 residues. Sequenced here: PBMCs, mostly from graft donor cells, sampled 360 days after TCRalphabeta/CD19-depleted stem cell transplant. This chain uses TRBV11-1 with TRBJ2-2; possibly TRBD2 for D (6 bases). The receptor comes from a boy in the first two years of life who had a stem cell transplant for Wiskott-Aldrich syndrome, so the T cells may come from the graft donor. DNA for the CDR3: TGTGCCAGCAGCTTAGGGCCCCCGGCTAGCGCGATGACCGGGGAGCTGTTTTTT. It encodes CASSLGPPASAMTGELFF.